Each of the 18 T cell receptor beta chains below was sequenced from the same sample in a study of CD8+ T cells in alopecia areata. Extracted RNA was reverse transcribed, and the resulting cDNA served as sequencing template. Method: immunoSEQ multiplex PCR; TCRdb's copy keeps in-frame clones and lacks some. The repertoire has about 150,000 clones, 62% of them found once; the top ten carry roughly a third. Sequencing was done on a sample of CD8+ T cells sorted from blood. These receptor sequences come from a human donor in good health.

The sample holds one count of this clone. The V and J genes are TRBV4-2 and TRBJ1-4; possibly TRBD1 for D (5 bases). The CDR3 sequence is 15 residues long. V lost 4 bases and J lost 7, with 16 bases in between. Germline CDR1 is LGHNA and CDR2 is YNFKEQ. The CDR3 loop is CASSRTWGGGEKLFF. DNA for the CDR3: TGTGCCAGCAGCCGTACGTGGGGCGGCGGTGAAAAACTGTTTTTT.

The chain employs TRBV9 and TRBJ2-1; no clear D. CDR3 length: 15 amino acids. V was shortened by 0 bases and J by 1 base, with 8 bases between the two germline ends. CDR1 and CDR2 (germline): SGDLS, YYNGEE. CDR3: CASSVGDGSYNEQFF. Written as DNA, the CDR3 is TGTGCCAGCAGCGTAGGCGACGGATCCTACAATGAGCAGTTCTTC.

The rearrangement joins TRBV11-1 to TRBJ2-7; tentatively, D is TRBD1 or TRBD2 (5 bases each). The V and J ends lost 1 base and 3 bases respectively, with 13 bases between them. Germline CDR1 reads SGHAT; CDR2 reads FQDESV (reference sequence). The CDR3 runs 15 residues. CDR3: CASSLEWGSNYEQYF. The CDR3 DNA sequence: TGTGCCAGCAGCTTAGAATGGGGGTCCAACTACGAGCAGTACTTC.

CDR3 nucleotide sequence: TGTGCCAGCAGTTACTCAGTCCCCGAGCAGTACTTC. Amino acid sequence: CASSYSVPEQYF. The chain links TRBV6-6 to TRBJ2-7; D not certain. CDR1 MNHNY and CDR2 SVGAGI come from the germline V gene (reference sequence). The V gene lost 0 bases and the J gene lost 6 bases, with 6 bases spanning the gap. The CDR3 is made up of 12 amino acids.

The CDR3 loop reads CASSSNPIEDTEAFF. CDR3 sequence (DNA): TGTGCCAGCAGTTCCAATCCTATTGAGGACACTGAAGCTTTCTTT. V and J are TRBV25-1 and TRBJ1-1; no definite D call. V was cut by 5 bases and J by 3 bases, with 16 bases left in between. CDR1 MGHDK and CDR2 SYGVNS come from the germline V gene. The CDR3 has 15 residues.

V usage is TRBV6-5 and J usage is TRBJ2-7; TRBD1 matches 10 bases. Germline values: CDR1 MNHEY, CDR2 SVGAGI. This CDR3 spans 15 amino acids. Trimming cost V 0 bases and J 3 bases; bases outside gene matches: 2. This chain's CDR3 is CASSYSGTGVYEQYF. In DNA form, the CDR3 reads TGTGCCAGCAGTTACTCCGGGACAGGGGTCTACGAGCAGTACTTC.

The chain recombines TRBV27 with TRBJ2-1; the D gene could be TRBD1 or TRBD2 (5 bases each). Germline V gene data show CDR1 as MNHEY and CDR2 as SMNVEV (reference sequence). The V end lost 6 bases, the J end lost 9 bases, and 12 bases lay between the germline ends. There are 12 residues in the CDR3. The CDR3 region has the DNA TGTGCCAGCAGAGGGACCCGTTTTGAGCAGTTCTTC. Translated: CASRGTRFEQFF.

The gene calls are TRBV5-1 and TRBJ2-1, with D possibly TRBD2 on 5 matching bases. CDR1 SGHRS and CDR2 YFSETQ come from the germline V gene. The CDR3 loop spans 14 amino acids. Trimming left V 6 bases short and J 8 bases short, with 18 bases between. CDR3 amino acids: CASKSSDSEDEQFF. DNA of the CDR3: TGCGCCAGCAAGTCGTCGGACTCTGAGGATGAGCAGTTCTTC.

The chain is built from TRBV6-5 and TRBJ1-2; D uncertain. The CDR3 covers 13 residues. Germline V gene sequence: CDR1 MNHEY, CDR2 SVGAGI. V lost 2 bases, J lost 1 base, and 5 bases lay in between. CDR3 loop: CASSYDGNYGYTF. CDR3 bases: TGTGCCAGCAGTTACGACGGTAACTATGGCTACACCTTC.

This rearrangement joins TRBV29-1 to TRBJ2-1; no reliable D call. V was cut by 1 base and J by 5 bases, with 9 bases left in between. Per the germline V gene, CDR1 is SQVTM and CDR2 is ANQGSEA. The CDR3 is 13 residues long. CDR3 protein: CSVEVIRNNEQFF. In DNA form, the CDR3 reads TGCAGCGTTGAAGTTATTAGGAACAATGAGCAGTTCTTC.

This rearrangement joins TRBV4-1 to TRBJ2-7; TRBD1 agrees at 7 bases. J was trimmed by 3 bases and V by 0 bases; bases with no gene match: 5. CDR3 size: 15 residues. Germline V gene data show CDR1 as MGHRA and CDR2 as YSYEKL. The DNA of the CDR3 is TGCGCCAGCAGCCAAGAGTGGGACAGCGACTACGAGCAGTACTTC. Amino acid sequence: CASSQEWDSDYEQYF.

CDR3 sequence: CASLTGGQPQHF. For the CDR3, the DNA is TGTGCCAGCCTGACCGGCGGTCAGCCCCAGCATTTT. V and J are TRBV6-1 and TRBJ1-5; D is unclear. Between the trimmed V and J ends, which lost 8 bases and 6 bases, there was a span of 11 bases. CDR1 and CDR2 from the germline V gene are MNHNS and SASEGT. The CDR3 totals 12 residues.

This chain links TRBV30 with TRBJ2-7; weak D call: TRBD2 (6 bases). The length of the CDR3 is 14 residues. The germline V gene has CDR1 GTSNPN and CDR2 SVGIG (reference sequence). The V end lost 5 bases, the J end lost 1 base, and 15 bases lay between the germline ends. CDR3 coding DNA: TGTGCCTGGGAAGAGCGGGCCACATCCTACGAGCAGTACTTC. Protein product: CAWEERATSYEQYF.

This rearrangement joins TRBV15 to TRBJ2-3; TRBD1 matches at 9 bases. V shed 1 base, J shed 3 bases, and the junction held 2 bases outside the gene matches. The CDR3 spans 15 residues. Germline V CDR1 and CDR2: LNHNV, YYDKDF (reference sequence). The CDR3 here is CATSRGGTGTDTQYF. The CDR3 bases are TGTGCCACCAGCAGAGGGGGGACAGGGACAGATACGCAGTATTTT. Drawing the rest from reference TRBV15 and TRBJ2-3, the complete variable domain is DAMVIQNPRYQVTQFGKPVTLSCSQTLNHNVMYWYQQKSSQAPKLLFHYYDKDFNNEADTPDNFQSRRPNTSFCFLDIRSPGLGDTAMYLCATSRGGTGTDTQYFGPGTRLTVL.

The genes are TRBV2 and TRBJ1-5; 9 nucleotides line up with TRBD1. V was clipped by 6 bases and J by 1 base; unmatched bases: 19. Germline V gene sequence: CDR1 SNHLY, CDR2 FYNNEI. CDR3 length equals 20 residues. The CDR3: CASSTPGTGSQGPSNQPQHF. The CDR3 coding sequence is TGTGCCAGCAGCACCCCCGGGACAGGGTCACAGGGCCCCAGCAATCAGCCCCAGCATTTT.

The V call is TRBV2, the J call TRBJ2-1, with TRBD2 identical over 8 bases. J lost 2 bases, V lost 6 bases, and 6 bases had no gene match. The germline V gene has CDR1 SNHLY and CDR2 FYNNEI. The length of the CDR3 is 15 residues. The CDR3 loop reads CASRGTGLAYNEQFF. CDR3 bases: TGTGCCAGCAGGGGCACGGGACTAGCCTACAATGAGCAGTTCTTC.

The chain uses TRBV2 and TRBJ2-3; D gene ambiguous. The ends were cut back, 4 bases at V and 5 bases at J, with 10 bases in the middle. Germline CDR1 and CDR2: SNHLY and FYNNEI. CDR3 length equals 13 residues. CDR3: CASSVNGRDTQYF. The CDR3 DNA sequence: TGTGCCAGCAGTGTAAATGGACGAGATACGCAGTATTTT.

A few counts support this clone. The junction departs from germline at one end; a sequencing error may be responsible. The rearrangement uses TRBV9 and TRBJ2-1; 11 bases are shared with TRBD2. Germline values: CDR1 SGDLS, CDR2 YYNGEE. CDR3 length: 14 amino acids. The CDR3 nucleotides read TGTGCCAGTAGCGGGAGGGCCCAAATCAATGAGCAGTTCTTC. Protein product: CASSGRAQINEQFF. Supplemented by reference TRBV9 and TRBJ2-1, the full variable domain reads DSGVTQTPKHLITATGQRVTLRCSPRSGDLSVYWYQQSLDQGLQFLIQYYNGEERAKGNILERFSAQQFPDLHSELNLSSLELGDSALYFCASSGRAQINEQFFGPGTRLTVL.